This entry lists 7 T cell receptor beta chains sequenced from one sample in a study of cytomegalovirus exposure and HLA in healthy donors. Sequencing used immunoSEQ multiplex PCR; TCRdb keeps in-frame clones, though not all of them. Altogether about 120,000 clones are present, roughly 86% being singletons, with the ten largest covering approximately 4.9%. Sequencing used PBMCs. These receptor sequences come from a man between 18 and 29 years old in good health and CMV-seronegative.

This chain joins TRBV14 and TRBJ2-7; 7 bases agree with TRBD1. V was clipped by 5 bases and J by 3 bases; unmatched bases: 4. CDR1 is SGHDN, CDR2 FVKESK, per germline. The CDR3 is made up of 13 amino acids. The CDR3 reads CASSVYRGYEQYF. DNA of the CDR3: TGTGCCAGCAGCGTATACAGGGGCTACGAGCAGTACTTC.

This clone appeared once. The V call is TRBV14, the J call TRBJ1-2; D might be TRBD1 (5 bases). The germline gives CDR1 SGHDN, CDR2 FVKESK. V was cut by 0 bases and J by 4 bases, with 9 bases left in between. The CDR3 sequence is 14 residues long. CDR3 in DNA: TGTGCCAGCAGCCAAGAGCCCAGGGTCTATGGCTACACCTTC. Its translation is CASSQEPRVYGYTF. Full variable domain (remainder filled in from reference TRBV14 and TRBJ1-2): EAGVTQFPSHSVIEKGQTVTLRCDPISGHDNLYWYRRVMGKEIKFLLHFVKESKQDESGMPNNRFLAERTGGTYSTLKVQPAELEDSGVYFCASSQEPRVYGYTFGSGTRLTVV.

This rearrangement joins TRBV19 to TRBJ2-7; the match to TRBD1 covers 10 bases. The CDR3 extends over 15 amino acids. Germline CDR1 reads LNHDA; CDR2 reads SQIVND (reference sequence). The V gene end was trimmed by 6 bases and the J gene end by 4 bases; junction bases not matched to a gene: 9. The CDR3 is CASSHPGQGKYEQYF. The CDR3 DNA follows: TGTGCCAGTAGCCATCCGGGACAGGGGAAATACGAGCAGTACTTC.

CDR3 in amino acids: CASSPGQGITGELFF. CDR3 DNA: TGTGCCAGCAGTCCGGGACAGGGTATCACCGGGGAGCTGTTTTTT. J is TRBJ2-2 and V is TRBV11-1; 9 bases are shared with TRBD1. Per germline, CDR1 SGHAT and CDR2 FQDESV (reference sequence). The CDR3 extends over 15 amino acids. V shed 6 bases and J 4 bases; nucleotides not matched to a gene: 6. Complete variable domain (other parts from reference TRBV11-1 and TRBJ2-2): EAEVAQSPRYKITEKSQAVAFWCDPISGHATLYWYRQILGQGPELLVQFQDESVVDDSQLPKDRFSAERLKGVDSTLKIQPAELGDSAMYLCASSPGQGITGELFFGEGSRLTVL.

The rearrangement links TRBV10-2 to TRBJ2-1, with a tentative D call TRBD1 (5 bases). The CDR3 runs 16 residues. CDR1 is WSHSY and CDR2 is SAAADI in the germline V gene. V was shortened by 6 bases and J by 0 bases, with 15 bases between the two germline ends. The chain's CDR3 is CASSQTDRSSYNEQFF. CDR3 coding DNA: TGCGCCAGCAGCCAAACAGACAGATCCTCCTACAATGAGCAGTTCTTC.

The chain employs TRBV9 and TRBJ2-7; D is perhaps TRBD1 (5 bases). There are 14 residues in the CDR3. Trimming pared 0 bases from V and 0 bases from J, leaving 7 bases between. The germline V gene encodes CDR1 SGDLS and CDR2 YYNGEE. The CDR3 loop reads CASSVVDTSYEQYF. As DNA, the CDR3 is TGTGCCAGCAGCGTAGTGGACACCTCCTACGAGCAGTACTTC.

The rearrangement joins TRBV4-1 to TRBJ2-7, with TRBD1 matching over 10 bases. Germline values: CDR1 MGHRA, CDR2 YSYEKL. The CDR3 totals 19 residues. Germline trimming cut 0 bases from V and 4 bases from J; bases unmatched to any gene: 15. CDR3 loop: CASSQDTGQGLSVGYEQYF. CDR3 sequence (DNA): TGCGCCAGCAGCCAAGATACGGGACAGGGGTTATCAGTTGGATACGAGCAGTACTTC.